This TCR beta chain was obtained from a study of read filtering for tumor transcriptome and immune sequencing. Study results and caveats: Without single-read clonotypes, shared clonotype proportions correlated more between IR-seq and RNA-seq. This fraction held mixed bone marrow immune cells after CD138-negative sorting. About 81.9% of IR-seq clonotypes had a single read, yet these held around 3.3% of reads.

Germline CDR1 and CDR2: MNHEY and SVGAGI. The length of the CDR3 is 15 residues. Bone marrow was sampled from every patient at the time of active disease. Comments on this clonotype: Antigen specificity is unknown. It may be a read error: a sequence one base away is much more abundant.

This library used approximately 0.4 ug RNA and molecular barcoded adaptors spanning alpha/delta and beta/gamma chains. Via MiXCR, TCRdb re-called the reads, giving one row per CDR3 protein. The sample includes 120,000 or so distinct CDR3 sequences, 10% to 15% seen only once; the top ten take 9.5% to 12%. The chain couples TRBV6-5 to TRBJ2-1; 8 bases line up with TRBD2. The source of this sequence is a donor aged 40 or over with multiple myeloma. The sequenced sample was a population of CD138-negative cells sorted from bone marrow. This CDR3 reads CASSNGAGVHNEQLF. CDR3 DNA: TGTGCCAGCAGCAATGGAGCGGGAGTCCACAATGAGCAGCTCTTC.